The clone carrying this TCR beta chain showed up many times. Its antigen remains unidentified. These data originate in a study of T cell repertoires in cytomegalovirus infection. Study-level background: CMV epitopes used comprised recently identified HLA-C-restricted ones and well-studied HLA-B-restricted ones. CMV infection plus the matching HLA type was flagged by public TCR beta signatures.

Each CDR3 protein gets one entry after TCRdb re-called the reads with MiXCR. In the table there are 110,000 or so distinct CDR3 sequences, around 30% of which are singletons. Looked up from germline, CDR1 is MNHNS and CDR2 is SASEGT. Trimming removed 6 bases at V and 11 bases at J, with 20 bases between. The CDR3 covers 15 residues. Broader study findings: Ex vivo responses were dominated by HLA-C-restricted CMV-specific TCR beta clonotypes. Individuals carrying CMV plus the relevant HLA were identified by cumulative frequency of public TCR beta families.

This material consisted of CD8+ T cells from cultured PBMCs, taken from culture after CMV antigen stimulation. The receptor was derived from a human donor in good health (CMV status not recorded). Some clones in this sample may be carry-over from other donors' samples. The rearrangement uses TRBV6-1 and TRBJ1-6; D is uncertain. CDR3 in amino acids: CASSHFPQSSTPLHF. DNA of the CDR3: TGTGCCAGCAGCCACTTTCCTCAGTCTTCGACACCCCTCCACTTT.